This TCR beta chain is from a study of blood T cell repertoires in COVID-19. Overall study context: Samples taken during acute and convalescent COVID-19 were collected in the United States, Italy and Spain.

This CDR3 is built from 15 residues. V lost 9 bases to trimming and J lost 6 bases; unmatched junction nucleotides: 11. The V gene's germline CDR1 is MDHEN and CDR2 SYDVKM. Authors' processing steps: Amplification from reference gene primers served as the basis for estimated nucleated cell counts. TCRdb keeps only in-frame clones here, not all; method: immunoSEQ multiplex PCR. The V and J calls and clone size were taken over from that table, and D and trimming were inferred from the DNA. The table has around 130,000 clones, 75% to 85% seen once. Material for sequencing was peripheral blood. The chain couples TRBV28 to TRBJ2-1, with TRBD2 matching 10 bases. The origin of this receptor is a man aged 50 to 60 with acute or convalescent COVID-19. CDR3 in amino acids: CASHETGLAVNEQFF. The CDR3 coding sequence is TGTGCCAGTCACGAAACCGGACTAGCGGTCAATGAGCAGTTCTTC.